These 25 T cell receptor beta chains originate from one sample sequenced in a study of spatial heterogeneity in lung cancer. Time point denoted: sample taken at primary tumor resection. Sequencing of whole RNA from tumor, nontumor lung or frozen PBMC involved no sorting. TCRdb fed the 5' RACE reads into MiXCR, producing one record per CDR3 protein. The sample yields about 41,000 distinct CDR3 sequences, about 11% seen once. This specimen was PBMCs, taken at surgery. The receptors were sampled from a female donor with early-stage non-small cell lung cancer.

This clonotype was detected ten times or more. This rearrangement joins TRBV15 to TRBJ2-1; 10 bases align to TRBD2. The CDR3 loop spans 15 amino acids. Germline CDR1 reads LNHNV; CDR2 reads YYDKDF (reference sequence). V trimming: 3 bases; J trimming: 7 bases; junction bases outside the gene matches: 6. This CDR3 reads CATSSLAGVGNEQFF. The CDR3 DNA reads as TGTGCCACCAGCAGCCTAGCGGGGGTGGGTAATGAGCAGTTCTTC.

This clonotype was observed a few times. The V call is TRBV18, the J call TRBJ2-7; D is ambiguous. V lost 0 bases to trimming and J lost 5 bases, with 11 bases between them. CDR1 and CDR2 from the germline V gene are KGHSH and LQKENI. This CDR3 contains 14 residues. CDR3: CASSPPVQSHEQYF. For the CDR3, the DNA is TGTGCCAGCTCACCACCGGTACAGAGCCACGAGCAGTACTTC.

This rearrangement joins TRBV19 to TRBJ2-3, with TRBD2 matching over 9 bases. The CDR3 sequence is 17 residues long. The J segment lost 2 bases and the V segment lost 5 bases, leaving 11 bases of the junction unmatched. Germline CDR1 and CDR2: LNHDA and SQIVND (reference sequence). CDR3 sequence: CASSPPPGLALTDTQYF. Written as DNA, the CDR3 is TGTGCCAGTAGTCCGCCACCGGGACTAGCACTCACAGATACGCAGTATTTT.

This clonotype was seen a handful of times. The gene calls are TRBV29-1 and TRBJ2-5, with unresolved D. Trimming left V 4 bases short and J 4 bases short, with 13 bases between. Germline CDR1 SQVTM, CDR2 ANQGSEA. This CDR3 is 13 amino acids long. The CDR3: CSVVGLNLETQYF. CDR3 nucleotides: TGCAGCGTTGTAGGCCTAAACCTAGAGACCCAGTACTTC.

In its sample, this clonotype was seen a few times. The rearrangement uses TRBV3-1 and TRBJ2-5; TRBD1 matches at 11 bases. The CDR3 runs to 16 residues. After removal of 5 bases from V and 2 bases from J, the junction contained 7 bases not matched to a gene. The V gene's germline CDR1 is LGHDT and CDR2 YNNKEL (reference sequence). The DNA for the CDR3 is TGTGCCAGCAGCGCGGACAGGGGGCTCTATCAAGAGACCCAGTACTTC. Residues: CASSADRGLYQETQYF.

This clonotype has only a few counts. The V call is TRBV19, the J call TRBJ1-1, with TRBD1 as a possible D gene (5 bases). The CDR3 length is 14 residues. V lost 4 bases to trimming and J lost 1 base, with 10 bases between them. Germline V gives CDR1 LNHDA, CDR2 SQIVND (reference sequence). The CDR3 DNA reads TGTGCCAGTAGTAGGACAACGGCGAACACTGAAGCTTTCTTT. Translation gives CASSRTTANTEAFF.

CDR3 sequence (DNA): TGTGCCAGCAGATACCCCGGGACAGGAGACAATGAGCAGTTCTTC. This codes for CASRYPGTGDNEQFF. The chain couples TRBV12-3 or TRBV12-4 to TRBJ2-1; TRBD1 matches at 8 bases. V shed 6 bases, J shed 5 bases, and the junction held 9 bases outside the gene matches. The CDR3 is 15 residues long.

This chain connects TRBV10-3 to TRBJ2-5; 10 bases map to TRBD2. The CDR3 has 15 residues. Trimming cost V 4 bases and J 1 base; bases outside gene matches: 3. The germline V gene encodes CDR1 ENHRY and CDR2 SYGVKD. The DNA of the CDR3 is TGTGCCATCAGTGCCCTAGCGGGGGCCCAAGAGACCCAGTACTTC. Encoded protein: CAISALAGAQETQYF.

In its sample, this clonotype was seen a few times. J is TRBJ2-3 and V is TRBV6-1; 10 nucleotides line up with TRBD2. The V and J ends lost 4 bases and 1 base, in that order; junction bases with no gene match: 5. The CDR3 has 16 amino acids. Germline V gene sequence: CDR1 MNHNS, CDR2 SASEGT. Written as DNA, the CDR3 is TGTGCCAGCAGTGCCCCGCTAGCGGGGGGCACAGATACGCAGTATTTT. Protein product: CASSAPLAGGTDTQYF.

This clonotype was seen ten or more times. This sequence joins TRBV7-9 and TRBJ2-5, with 8 bases matching TRBD1. This CDR3 is 14 amino acids long. CDR1 is SEHNR, CDR2 FQNEAQ, per germline (reference sequence). V was clipped by 3 bases and J by 1 base; unmatched bases: 1. DNA of the CDR3: TGTGCCAGCAGCTTGGGACAGGTCCAAGAGACCCAGTACTTC. This gives the protein CASSLGQVQETQYF.

CDR3 loop: CASSLMSYNEQFF. CDR3 DNA: TGTGCCAGTAGTCTGATGTCTTACAATGAGCAGTTCTTC. The gene calls are TRBV19 and TRBJ2-1; D is undetermined. Germline-derived CDR1 and CDR2 are LNHDA and SQIVND (reference sequence). V was cut by 5 bases and J by 4 bases, with 9 bases left in between. This CDR3 has 13 amino acids.

The chain uses TRBV6-5 and TRBJ2-7; tentative D call: TRBD2 (7 bases). The CDR3 is made up of 14 amino acids. Deletions cut 5 bases from V and 5 bases from J, with 16 bases between. The germline CDR1 and CDR2 sequences are MNHEY and SVGAGI. The CDR3 protein is CASSRGGASDEQYF. The CDR3 coding sequence is TGTGCCAGCAGTAGGGGGGGGGCATCGGACGAGCAGTACTTC.

The chain joins TRBV6-1 to TRBJ1-2; D is unclear. The CDR3 is 13 residues long. Per the germline V gene, CDR1 is MNHNS and CDR2 is SASEGT. Trimming removed 3 bases from V and 2 bases from J, with 7 bases in between. The CDR3 here is CASSERKNYGYTF. DNA of the CDR3: TGTGCCAGCAGTGAGCGTAAGAACTATGGCTACACCTTC.

The V call is TRBV20-1, the J call TRBJ2-3, with D uncertain. The CDR3 has 13 amino acids. The V end was cut by 3 bases, the J end by 0 bases, with 7 bases between. Germline V lookup: CDR1 DFQATT, CDR2 SNEGSKA (reference sequence). CDR3 nucleotide sequence: TGCAGTGCTAGGGGTGACAGCACAGATACGCAGTATTTT. It is translated as CSARGDSTDTQYF.

The chain carries TRBV7-2 and TRBJ1-5; perhaps TRBD1 as D (6 bases). The germline V gene encodes CDR1 SGHTA and CDR2 FQGNSA. The CDR3 contains 15 residues. The V end lost 1 base, the J end lost 0 bases, and 7 bases lay between the germline ends. CDR3: CASSLVRGSNQPQHF. Written as DNA, the CDR3 is TGTGCCAGCAGCTTAGTCAGGGGTAGCAATCAGCCCCAGCATTTT.

Many counts were recorded for this clonotype. This chain joins TRBV3-1 and TRBJ2-3; no reliable D call. In germline, CDR1 is LGHDT, CDR2 YNNKEL (reference sequence). The CDR3 sequence is 15 residues long. Between the trimmed V and J ends, which lost 1 base and 1 base, there was a span of 9 bases. The CDR3: CASSQVGTGTDTQYF. The CDR3 DNA reads as TGTGCCAGCAGCCAAGTGGGAACCGGCACAGATACGCAGTATTTT.

This clonotype turned up a few times. This chain links TRBV2 with TRBJ1-2, with 9 bases lining up with TRBD1. The germline V gene encodes CDR1 SNHLY and CDR2 FYNNEI. V gave up 7 bases and J gave up 8 bases; unmatched junction bases: 11. The CDR3 spans 14 residues. The CDR3 bases are TGTGCCAGCACTTCCACAGGGGGCGAAGGAGGCTACACCTTC. Amino acids: CASTSTGGEGGYTF.

This clonotype was picked up a small number of times. V gene TRBV20-1 combines with J gene TRBJ1-3, with a possible D match to TRBD1 (6 bases). CDR1 is DFQATT, CDR2 SNEGSKA, per germline (reference sequence). This CDR3 has 17 amino acids. The germline V and J ends were trimmed by 2 bases and 0 bases, with 17 bases remaining between them. As DNA, the CDR3 is TGCAGTGCTAGATACAGGGAACTAGGAGTCTCTGGAAACACCATATATTTT. It codes for CSARYRELGVSGNTIYF.

The sample holds a few counts of this clonotype. The chain uses TRBV19 and TRBJ2-6; the D is unclear. V lost 4 bases to trimming and J lost 0 bases, with 10 bases between them. The CDR3 loop spans 16 amino acids. CDR1 LNHDA and CDR2 SQIVND come from the germline V gene (reference sequence). The CDR3 DNA reads as TGTGCCAGTAGTACCCCCCGGAGCTCTGGGGCCAACGTCCTGACTTTC. It yields the protein CASSTPRSSGANVLTF.

The rearrangement joins TRBV28 to TRBJ2-1; 8 bases align to TRBD1. The junction had 4 bases not matched to a gene; V was cut back by 2 bases and J by 10 bases. Germline V gene sequence: CDR1 MDHEN, CDR2 SYDVKM. The CDR3 totals 13 residues. The CDR3 region is CASSLVRDREQFF. The CDR3 DNA is TGTGCCAGCAGTTTAGTCCGGGACAGGGAGCAGTTCTTC.

This clonotype turned up a few times. The V and J genes are TRBV6-5 and TRBJ2-1, with no clear D. The germline CDR1 and CDR2 sequences are MNHEY and SVGAGI. V lost 8 bases and J lost 2, with 10 bases in between. The CDR3 sequence is 13 residues long. The CDR3 loop reads CASRRETYNEQFF. The DNA for the CDR3 is TGTGCCAGCCGACGTGAGACCTACAATGAGCAGTTCTTC.

This clonotype came up a few times. The rearrangement uses TRBV4-3 and TRBJ2-4, with D tentatively TRBD2 (7 bases). CDR1 and CDR2 from the germline V gene are LGHNA and YSLEER. The CDR3 totals 17 residues. V lost 0 bases, J lost 9 bases, and 21 bases lay in between. The DNA of the CDR3 is TGCGCCAGCAGCCAAGAAATCGGCGGGGGCTTAGGTGGCATTCAGTACTTC. Its protein product is CASSQEIGGGLGGIQYF.

This clonotype is medium-sized (0.01 to 0.1%) by share. V and J are TRBV10-2 and TRBJ2-1; the match to TRBD2 covers 8 bases. The germline V gene encodes CDR1 WSHSY and CDR2 SAAADI. V lost 2 bases, J lost 3 bases, and 0 bases stayed unmatched. The CDR3 length is 14 residues. DNA for the CDR3: TGCGCCAGCAGTGAGAGCGGGGGCTACAATGAGCAGTTCTTC. Its protein is CASSESGGYNEQFF.

The chain combines TRBV28 with TRBJ2-7; TRBD2 aligns across 7 bases. CDR3 length: 15 residues. J lost 6 bases, V lost 5 bases, and 13 bases had no gene match. Germline loops: CDR1 MDHEN, CDR2 SYDVKM. Here the CDR3 DNA reads TGTGCCAGCAGTGAGCCGGGACTAAAATTGGTCGAGCAGTACTTC. Encoded protein: CASSEPGLKLVEQYF.

This chain joins TRBV5-6 and TRBJ2-7; D is ambiguous. The V end was cut by 0 bases, the J end by 2 bases, with 12 bases between. CDR1 SGHDT and CDR2 YYEEEE come from the germline V gene. The CDR3 loop spans 15 amino acids. In nucleotides, the CDR3 is TGTGCCAGCAGCTTGGGACGGAGCCTTACCTACGAGCAGTACTTC. This translates into CASSLGRSLTYEQYF.